These 10 T cell receptor beta chains share one sample of origin, sequenced in a study of blood T cell repertoires in COVID-19 (dated by TCRdb to 2018 to 2021). Receptors were amplified or captured by the immunoSEQ multiplex PCR assay. TCRdb took this table from immuneACCESS and kept in-frame rearrangements with V and J called. Such tables lack part of the clones; where checked against another copy, unresolved V genes explain under half of the gap, and the rest is unexplained. Present in this sample are a few hundred thousand clones, 90% of which were seen just once. The top ten clones comprise approximately 4% of the sample. Sequenced sample: peripheral blood. The receptors were gathered from a woman between 35 and 50 years old with acute or convalescent COVID-19.

V and J are TRBV27 and TRBJ1-4; a weak D match, TRBD1 (6 bases). This CDR3 is built from 15 residues. Trimming pared 4 bases from V and 5 bases from J, leaving 14 bases between. Germline CDR1 reads MNHEY; CDR2 reads SMNVEV (reference sequence). CDR3 nucleotides: TGTGCCAGCAGTTCGGACCCAGGGGAAAATGAAAAACTGTTTTTT. This translates into CASSSDPGENEKLFF.

The chain recombines TRBV5-1 with TRBJ1-4; D is unresolved. CDR1 SGHRS and CDR2 YFSETQ come from the germline V gene. V was shortened by 0 bases and J by 2 bases, with 11 bases between the two germline ends. This CDR3 is 16 amino acids long. The CDR3 spells CASSLGGIPTNEKLFF. In DNA, the CDR3 is TGCGCCAGCAGCTTGGGAGGGATCCCTACTAATGAAAAACTGTTTTTT.

This sequence joins TRBV5-6 and TRBJ1-2; TRBD1 aligns across 10 bases. The CDR3 length is 15 residues. Germline lookup yields CDR1 SGHDT and CDR2 YYEEEE. The V gene end was trimmed by 2 bases and the J gene end by 4 bases; junction bases not matched to a gene: 5. CDR3 nucleotide sequence: TGTGCCAGCAGCTTTGGGACAGGGGCGGTCTATGGCTACACCTTC. It yields the protein CASSFGTGAVYGYTF.

The chain employs TRBV6-5 and TRBJ1-2; D is ambiguous. The germline V gene has CDR1 MNHEY and CDR2 SVGAGI. V was shortened by 5 bases and J by 3 bases, with 16 bases between the two germline ends. The CDR3 spans 15 residues. CDR3 nucleotide sequence: TGTGCCAGCAGTCACGACTCCCGGGGTGACTATGGCTACACCTTC. Its translation: CASSHDSRGDYGYTF.

The chain combines TRBV6-1 with TRBJ1-2; D might be TRBD1 (6 bases). Trimming took off 0 bases at V and 5 bases at J, with 16 bases between the two ends. The germline V gene has CDR1 MNHNS and CDR2 SASEGT. This CDR3 contains 16 residues. CDR3 loop: CASSEARGIRAYGYTF. The CDR3 DNA reads as TGTGCCAGCAGTGAAGCGAGGGGGATTAGGGCTTATGGCTACACCTTC.

The chain recombines TRBV9 with TRBJ1-1; 9 positions agree with TRBD1. The CDR3 covers 14 residues. CDR1 and CDR2 from the germline V gene are SGDLS and YYNGEE. The V and J ends lost 3 bases and 8 bases, in that order; junction bases with no gene match: 8. CDR3 sequence reads: CASSAHDRGTEAFF. Written as DNA, the CDR3 is TGTGCCAGCAGCGCTCATGACAGGGGGACGGAAGCTTTCTTT.

The V and J genes are TRBV10-1 and TRBJ1-1; TRBD1 aligns across 7 bases. This CDR3 region has 13 residues. The junction had 5 bases not matched to a gene; V was cut back by 3 bases and J by 7 bases. Germline V gene lookup returns CDR1 WNHNN and CDR2 SYGVQD (reference sequence). The CDR3: CASSDGTDVEAFF. CDR3 nucleotide sequence: TGCGCCAGCAGTGATGGGACAGATGTTGAAGCTTTCTTT.

This chain connects TRBV2 to TRBJ2-7; TRBD2 is a possible D gene (6 bases). V was clipped by 7 bases and J by 7 bases, with 11 bases between them. This CDR3 has 11 residues. Germline V gene lookup returns CDR1 SNHLY and CDR2 FYNNEI. The CDR3 DNA reads as TGTGCCAGCAACAGACTAGAAGAGCAGTACGTC. Its protein product is CASNRLEEQYV.

The chain employs TRBV29-1 and TRBJ1-5, with no clear D. This CDR3 has 14 residues. The germline gives CDR1 SQVTM, CDR2 ANQGSEA. V lost 5 bases to trimming and J lost 2 bases, with 13 bases between them. Here the CDR3 DNA reads TGCAGCGTTTCGCGTGGGCAAGGCAATCAGCCCCAGCATTTT. Translation gives CSVSRGQGNQPQHF.

The rearrangement uses TRBV18 and TRBJ2-3; D is unclear. Trimming took 3 bases from V and 1 from J, leaving 14 bases between them. The CDR3 covers 16 residues. CDR1 KGHSH and CDR2 LQKENI come from the germline V gene. The CDR3 region has the DNA TGTGCCAGCTCACCGAGCAATACCGCCCGCACAGATACGCAGTATTTT. This translates into CASSPSNTARTDTQYF.